One sample yielded the 5 T cell receptor beta chains listed below, sequenced in a study of blood T cell repertoires in COVID-19. TCRdb's table, derived via immunoSEQ multiplex PCR, lists solely in-frame clones and lacks some. The table lists roughly 200,000 clones, 94% of them singletons, with roughly 0.76% in the top ten. Sequencing input: peripheral blood. Receptors were obtained from a man in his thirties or forties with COVID-19, enrolled during active disease.

CDR3 in DNA: TGTGCCAGCAGCCACCGGGGGGGCCGAGAAGAGACCCAGTACTTC. This codes for CASSHRGGREETQYF. This chain connects TRBV7-9 to TRBJ2-5; 8 bases are a match to TRBD2. The germline V gene encodes CDR1 SEHNR and CDR2 FQNEAQ (reference sequence). Trimming at V came to 5 bases and at J to 3 bases, leaving 8 bases not matched to a gene. The CDR3 extends over 15 amino acids.

The gene calls are TRBV27 and TRBJ1-6; D gene ambiguous. V lost 3 bases and J lost 2, with 11 bases in between. The CDR3 has 16 residues. Looked up from germline, CDR1 is MNHEY and CDR2 is SMNVEV (reference sequence). CDR3 coding DNA: TGTGCCAGCAGTTTCCGGCCGGGGACCTATAATTCACCCCTCCACTTT. It is translated as CASSFRPGTYNSPLHF.

The rearrangement joins TRBV30 to TRBJ1-2; 8 positions match TRBD1. The CDR3 consists of 12 residues. CDR1 and CDR2 from the germline V gene are GTSNPN and SVGIG (reference sequence). The J segment lost 7 bases and the V segment lost 4 bases, leaving 5 bases of the junction unmatched. The CDR3 nucleotides read TGTGCCTGGAAACAGGGGGACATTGGCTACACCTTC. This encodes CAWKQGDIGYTF. The complete variable domain, with remaining parts taken from reference TRBV30 and TRBJ1-2, reads SQTIHQWPATLVQPVGSPLSLECTVEGTSNPNLYWYRQAAGRGLQLLFYSVGIGQISSEVPQNLSASRPQDRQFILSSKKLLLSDSGFYLCAWKQGDIGYTFGSGTRLTVV.

Comments on this clone: Other DNA sequences from this sample encode an identical CDR3 as well. For the CDR3, the DNA is TGTGCCAGCAGCCCCAGGTCTTCTGGGGCCAACGTCCTGACTTTC. This sequence encodes CASSPRSSGANVLTF. V and J are TRBV13 and TRBJ2-6; D is unclear. CDR1 and CDR2 (germline): PRHDT, FYEKMQ (reference sequence). The CDR3 consists of 15 residues. Trimming left V 5 bases short and J 1 base short, with 9 bases between.

The gene calls are TRBV4-1 and TRBJ2-2; D possibly corresponds to TRBD2 (6 bases). V lost 4 bases and J 1 base, leaving 10 bases between the germline ends. This CDR3 has 15 amino acids. The germline V gene encodes CDR1 MGHRA and CDR2 YSYEKL. The CDR3: CASSRVGGNTGELFF. CDR3 in DNA: TGCGCCAGCAGCCGCGTGGGGGGGAACACCGGGGAGCTGTTTTTT.